This TCR beta chain was retrieved from a study of blood T cell repertoires in COVID-19. The overall study: Sites in the United States, Italy and Spain provided acute and convalescent COVID-19 samples. From T cells, B-cell-depleted T cells, or PBMCs came the material, which was cDNA or gDNA.

Authors' analysis steps: Using reference gene primer amplification, nucleated cell counts were estimated. Profiling relied on immunoSEQ multiplex PCR, and the TCRdb table lists in-frame clones only, not all of them. V and J calls and clone size are copied from that table; D and trimming were computed from the DNA. The repertoire consists of about 200,000 clones, with nearly 90% occurring once and the leading ten covering roughly 6.2%. After removal of 2 bases from V and 8 bases from J, the junction contained 9 bases not matched to a gene. CDR3 length equals 15 residues. Germline values: CDR1 LNHNV, CDR2 YYDKDF (reference sequence).

The sample taken for sequencing was peripheral blood. The TCR originated in a woman in her thirties or forties who had recovered from COVID-19. The chain uses TRBV15 and TRBJ1-2; 9 bases fit TRBD1. In DNA form, the CDR3 reads TGTGCCACCAGCAGAAGCTCACAGGGGGCCCGGGGCTACACCTTC. The encoded protein is CATSRSSQGARGYTF.